Here is one T cell receptor (beta chain) with its context. An end of the junction differs from the germline gene, which may be a read error. These data are taken from a study of blood T cells in healthy people across ages. The CDR3 runs to 14 residues. The germline V gene encodes CDR1 SGHKS and CDR2 YYEKEE (reference sequence). Using a J-beta primer mix together with a sample-barcoded 5' primer, a second PCR was run for roughly 7 to 12 cycles. Unique molecular identifiers of 12 random nucleotides labeled each cDNA. No fewer than 3 million CDR3-containing paired-end reads came from each sample. TCRdb analysed the 5' RACE reads with MiXCR anew, one entry per CDR3 protein. The table shows 550,000 to 750,000 distinct CDR3 sequences, with around 21% occurring only once. Peripheral blood samples of approximately 10 milliliters were drawn from each donor. Each sample had at least 6.5 million PBMCs isolated.

The sequencing input was blood. The source of this sequence is a man in his 70s in good health. The chain links TRBV5-5 to TRBJ1-6; 9 bases fit TRBD1. In DNA, the CDR3 is TGTGCCAGCGGCTTGGGGACAGGGCAATCACCCCTCCACTTT. It specifies CASGLGTGQSPLHF.